The 21 T cell receptor beta chains below all came from one sample that was sequenced in a study of shared clonotypes between healthy human individuals. Selected positively for CCR7 and CD45RO-negative, naive CD8 cells excluded terminally differentiated effector memory CD45RA+ cells. Profiling relied on immunoSEQ multiplex PCR, and the TCRdb table lists in-frame clones only, not all of them. The table includes under 2,000,000 clones, approximately 95% detected once. The specimen was naive CD8+ T cells sorted from blood. These receptor sequences come from a man between 18 and 35 years old in good health.

The J gene is TRBJ2-1, the V gene TRBV6-6, with 7 bases matching TRBD1. CDR3 length equals 11 residues. Germline CDR1 reads MNHNY; CDR2 reads SVGAGI (reference sequence). After removal of 4 bases from V and 9 bases from J, the junction contained 0 bases not matched to a gene. CDR3 coding DNA: TGTGCCAGCAGTTCAGGGGGTGAGCAGTTCTTC. Protein sequence: CASSSGGEQFF.

This chain connects TRBV28 to TRBJ1-1; 7 bases align to TRBD1. J lost 0 bases, V lost 6 bases, and 4 bases had no gene match. CDR3 size: 14 residues. Germline V gene sequence: CDR1 MDHEN, CDR2 SYDVKM. The CDR3 region is CASRTGEVNTEAFF. The CDR3 bases are TGTGCCAGCAGAACAGGGGAGGTGAACACTGAAGCTTTCTTT.

This clone was picked up a small number of times. The chain has TRBV27 and TRBJ2-7; 7 nucleotides match TRBD2. The V and J ends lost 3 bases and 4 bases, in that order; junction bases with no gene match: 12. This CDR3 contains 16 residues. Looked up from germline, CDR1 is MNHEY and CDR2 is SMNVEV (reference sequence). CDR3 coding DNA: TGTGCCAGCAGTTTGAAGGCGGGAGCTGGATCATACGAGCAGTACTTC. Translating gives CASSLKAGAGSYEQYF.

This clone was observed a single time. The J gene is TRBJ2-7, the V gene TRBV7-9; 7 bases line up with TRBD1. The trim removed 1 base at V and 7 bases at J, leaving 7 bases unmatched. Germline V gene data show CDR1 as SEHNR and CDR2 as FQNEAQ (reference sequence). The CDR3 extends over 14 amino acids. The CDR3 nucleotides read TGTGCCAGCAGCTTAGGAGGGGGCCGGAGTGAGCAGTACTTC. Its translation: CASSLGGGRSEQYF.

This clone has just one count. Here the CDR3 DNA reads TGTGCCAGTAGTATAACCGCTATGAGGTCGGGCAACGAGCAGTACTTC. This encodes CASSITAMRSGNEQYF. The V gene is TRBV19, the J gene TRBJ2-7, with D unresolved. V shed 2 bases and J shed 5 bases, with 19 bases lying between them. Per germline, CDR1 LNHDA and CDR2 SQIVND (reference sequence). CDR3 length equals 16 residues.

The V call is TRBV11-3, the J call TRBJ1-2; 8 bases agree with TRBD1. V lost 5 bases to trimming and J lost 13 bases; unmatched junction nucleotides: 12. The CDR3 spans 13 residues. Germline V gene data show CDR1 as SGHNT and CDR2 as YENEEA. In DNA, the CDR3 is TGTGCCAGCAGCGAAGGGACAGGCCACGGGCCCACCTTC. Translation gives CASSEGTGHGPTF.

In DNA, the CDR3 is TGCGCCAGCAGCCAGGACAGGCGGGCCTACGAGCAGTACTTC. Translated, it gives CASSQDRRAYEQYF. The chain combines TRBV4-1 with TRBJ2-7; TRBD1 agrees at 7 bases. V lost 3 bases and J lost 2; bases outside the gene matches: 4. Germline values: CDR1 MGHRA, CDR2 YSYEKL. The length of the CDR3 is 14 residues.

This chain joins TRBV7-6 and TRBJ1-4; maybe TRBD1 (5 bases). V shed 3 bases and J shed 1 base, with 18 bases lying between them. Germline CDR1 reads SGHVS; CDR2 reads FNYEAQ. The CDR3 has 18 amino acids. The chain's CDR3 is CASSFSRETGLTNEKLFF. CDR3 bases: TGTGCCAGCAGCTTTAGTCGCGAAACAGGCTTAACTAATGAAAAACTGTTTTTT. Full variable domain (rest looked up from reference TRBV7-6 and TRBJ1-4): GAGVSQSPRYKVTKRGQDVALRCDPISGHVSLYWYRQALGQGPEFLTYFNYEAQQDKSGLPNDRFSAERPEGSISTLTIQRTEQRDSAMYRCASSFSRETGLTNEKLFFGSGTQLSVL.

The rearrangement links TRBV9 to TRBJ2-3; D is perhaps TRBD2 (6 bases). Trimming removed 4 bases from V and 7 bases from J, with 16 bases in between. CDR1 and CDR2 from the germline V gene are SGDLS and YYNGEE. CDR3 length: 14 amino acids. The CDR3 is CASSPSGGLNTQYF. The CDR3 DNA reads TGTGCCAGCAGCCCCAGCGGAGGGTTAAATACGCAGTATTTT.

The J gene is TRBJ2-7, the V gene TRBV5-6; 9 nucleotides match TRBD1. The CDR3 runs to 15 residues. J gave up 5 bases and V 1 base, and 7 bases lay outside the gene matches. Per the germline V gene, CDR1 is SGHDT and CDR2 is YYEEEE. As DNA, the CDR3 is TGTGCCAGCAGCTTGACAGGGGGCATCCTCGACGAGCAGTACTTC. Residues: CASSLTGGILDEQYF.

Concerning this clone itself: The sample carries other DNA sequences with the same CDR3. V gene TRBV5-4 combines with J gene TRBJ2-7, with a weak D call TRBD2 (6 bases). Trimming left V 0 bases short and J 3 bases short, with 10 bases between. CDR3 length: 14 amino acids. CDR1 is SGHNT and CDR2 is YYREEE in the germline V gene (reference sequence). The CDR3 region has the DNA TGTGCCAGCAGCTTGGCCGGGGGTGGCTACGAGCAGTACTTC. Translation gives CASSLAGGGYEQYF.

V usage is TRBV30 and J usage is TRBJ2-3, with 7 bases lining up with TRBD2. J gave up 7 bases and V 3 bases, and 10 bases lay outside the gene matches. Germline-derived CDR1 and CDR2 are GTSNPN and SVGIG (reference sequence). The CDR3 totals 14 residues. The CDR3 sequence is CAWSPGSGEYTQYF. The CDR3 DNA is TGTGCCTGGAGCCCAGGAAGCGGGGAATATACGCAGTATTTT.

V and J are TRBV19 and TRBJ1-1; TRBD1 agrees at 7 bases. The CDR3 sequence is 15 residues long. CDR1 and CDR2 (germline): LNHDA, SQIVND (reference sequence). With 5 bases clipped from V and 1 base from J, the junction kept 7 bases outside the gene matches. The DNA for the CDR3 is TGTGCCAGTAGTTCTCAAGGGACAGCGAACACTGAAGCTTTCTTT. Amino acid sequence: CASSSQGTANTEAFF.

The chain has TRBV29-1 and TRBJ2-5, with no clear D. CDR1 is SQVTM and CDR2 is ANQGSEA in the germline V gene. Deletions cut 1 base from V and 3 bases from J, with 6 bases between. The CDR3 has 12 amino acids. The CDR3 DNA reads as TGCAGCGTTGAAGGGGCGGAAGAGACCCAGTACTTC. Its protein product is CSVEGAEETQYF.

The rearrangement joins TRBV10-3 to TRBJ2-7; 11 nucleotides match TRBD2. CDR3 length: 15 residues. Per germline, CDR1 ENHRY and CDR2 SYGVKD. V lost 2 bases and J lost 4; bases outside the gene matches: 4. The CDR3 sequence is CAISEVAGGSYEQYF. Written as DNA, the CDR3 is TGTGCCATCAGTGAGGTAGCGGGGGGGAGTTACGAGCAGTACTTC.

The chain is built from TRBV4-1 and TRBJ2-7; D possibly corresponds to TRBD2 (6 bases). The CDR3 consists of 16 residues. V dropped 0 bases and J dropped 3 bases, with 15 bases sitting between them. Germline CDR1 is MGHRA and CDR2 is YSYEKL. The CDR3 reads CASSQEFSGRYYEQYF. In DNA, the CDR3 is TGCGCCAGCAGCCAAGAGTTCAGCGGGCGGTACTACGAGCAGTACTTC.

The V gene is TRBV4-3, the J gene TRBJ2-7; 10 bases are shared with TRBD2. After removal of 1 base from V and 3 bases from J, the junction contained 9 bases not matched to a gene. CDR1 LGHNA and CDR2 YSLEER come from the germline V gene. This CDR3 is 17 amino acids long. Written as DNA, the CDR3 is TGCGCCAGCAGCCAAGCTCCAGTTCGGACTAGCGGCTACGAGCAGTACTTC. It specifies CASSQAPVRTSGYEQYF.

This sequence joins TRBV7-9 and TRBJ2-5; D may be TRBD2 (6 bases). There are 13 residues in the CDR3. Germline V gene sequence: CDR1 SEHNR, CDR2 FQNEAQ (reference sequence). The ends were cut back, 11 bases at V and 1 base at J, with 14 bases in the middle. CDR3 sequence: CAQQGGAQETQYF. CDR3 bases: TGTGCCCAGCAAGGCGGGGCCCAAGAGACCCAGTACTTC.

V is TRBV5-4 and J is TRBJ2-7; D is undetermined. Germline V CDR1 and CDR2: SGHNT, YYREEE (reference sequence). CDR3 length: 12 residues. Trimming stripped 0 bases from V and 6 bases from J, with 7 bases between. The CDR3 nucleotides read TGTGCCAGCAGCTTGGATGGCGGCGAGCAGTACTTC. Protein product: CASSLDGGEQYF.

The V call is TRBV7-9, the J call TRBJ2-1; the D call may be TRBD1 or TRBD2 (5 bases each). Germline lookup yields CDR1 SEHNR and CDR2 FQNEAQ (reference sequence). Trimming stripped 3 bases from V and 5 bases from J, with 8 bases between. This CDR3 has 13 amino acids. The CDR3 reads CASSLGPHNEQFF. CDR3 DNA sequence: TGTGCCAGCAGCTTGGGACCGCACAATGAGCAGTTCTTC.

The chain uses TRBV9 and TRBJ2-2; perhaps TRBD1 as D (6 bases). This CDR3 is 18 amino acids long. Trimming removed 5 bases at V and 0 bases at J, with 20 bases between. Germline loops: CDR1 SGDLS, CDR2 YYNGEE. CDR3 amino acids: CASRSTHRDTSNTGELFF. The CDR3 region has the DNA TGTGCCAGCAGGTCAACCCACCGGGACACTTCGAACACCGGGGAGCTGTTTTTT.